The clone carrying this TCR beta chain came up once. The sample belongs to a study of OX40 agonist ivuxolimab in advanced cancers. Germline trimming cut 3 bases from V and 10 bases from J; bases unmatched to any gene: 9. Germline V lookup: CDR1 SGHNT, CDR2 YENEEA. The CDR3 runs to 15 residues. Produced via immunoSEQ multiplex PCR; TCRdb's table is partial and in-frame only. The sample contains roughly 89,000 clones, around 90% of which appear only once. This specimen consisted of CD4+ or CD8+ T cells sorted from blood, obtained in a trial of the OX40 agonist ivuxolimab. The chain combines TRBV11-3 with TRBJ2-1; 10 positions match TRBD2. The sequence derives from an adult with an advanced solid tumor such as melanoma, head and neck, liver or kidney cancer. The CDR3 region is CASSFELAGFREQFF. The CDR3 region has the DNA TGTGCCAGCAGCTTTGAACTAGCGGGATTTAGGGAGCAGTTCTTC.